This T cell receptor beta chain is from a study of cytomegalovirus exposure and HLA in healthy donors. The PCR employed 60 Vbeta primers together with 13 Jbeta primers. Assay used: immunoSEQ multiplex PCR; TCRdb lists only in-frame clones, some missing. The sample consists of approximately 150,000 clones, 77% of them appearing once. Regarding this clone: What it binds is not known.

The study's findings and limits: Earlier analysis looked at TCR beta V segments, and most were productive about 90% or about 30% of the time.

CDR3 length: 13 residues. V lost 6 bases and J lost 3; bases outside the gene matches: 4. Germline values: CDR1 LNHDA, CDR2 SQIVND (reference sequence). Sequenced: PBMCs. The TCR was taken from a woman aged 55-70 years in good health and CMV-seronegative. The chain employs TRBV19 and TRBJ2-7, with 8 bases matching TRBD1. CDR3 nucleotide sequence: TGTGCCAGTAGCAGGGGGCGTGACTACGAGCAGTACTTC. Amino acids: CASSRGRDYEQYF.